This T cell receptor beta chain was captured in a study of identical twins. Findings of the study overall: Out-of-frame beta chain sequences displayed weaker excess sharing between twins.

About this clonotype: The antigen is unknown. Germline and junction disagree at one end, which may indicate a read error.

CDR1 LGHNA and CDR2 YNFKEQ come from the germline V gene. The CDR3 contains 17 residues. MiXCR, run by TCRdb on the 5' RACE reads, gives a single entry per CDR3 protein. The sample consists of some 1,700,000 distinct CDR3 sequences, more than 30% of them appearing once. Sequencing was performed on cord blood. The source of this sequence is a newborn girl in good health. V and J are TRBV4-2 and TRBJ1-2, with TRBD1 as a possible D gene (6 bases). The CDR3 loop is CASSQLHLGGGSYGHTF. The CDR3 DNA is TGTGCCAGCAGCCAGCTCCACCTAGGGGGGGGTTCCTATGGCCACACCTTC.